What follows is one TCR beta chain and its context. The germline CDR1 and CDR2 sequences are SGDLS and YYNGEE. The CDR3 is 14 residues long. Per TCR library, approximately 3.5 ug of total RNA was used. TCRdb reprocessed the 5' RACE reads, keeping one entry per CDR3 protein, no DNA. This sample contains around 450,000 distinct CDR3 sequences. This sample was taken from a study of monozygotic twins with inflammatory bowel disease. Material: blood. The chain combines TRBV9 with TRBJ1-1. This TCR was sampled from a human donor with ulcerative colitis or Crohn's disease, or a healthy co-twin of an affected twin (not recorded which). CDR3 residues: CASSLGWVNTEAFF. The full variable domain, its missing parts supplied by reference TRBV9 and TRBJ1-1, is DSGVTQTPKHLITATGQRVTLRCSPRSGDLSVYWYQQSLDQGLQFLIQYYNGEERAKGNILERFSAQQFPDLHSELNLSSLELGDSALYFCASSLGWVNTEAFFGQGTRLTVV.